This TCR beta chain was sequenced during a study of T cell changes during pregnancy in multiple sclerosis. Per the germline V gene, CDR1 is SNHLY and CDR2 is FYNNEI. With 1 base clipped from V and 8 bases from J, the junction kept 2 bases outside the gene matches. CDR3 length: 13 amino acids. Sequencing used immunoSEQ multiplex PCR; TCRdb keeps in-frame clones, though not all of them. The data hold around 57,000 clones, with around 90% observed a single time. This receptor was identified in a female donor with multiple sclerosis, enrolled in a pregnancy study. The sample here was peripheral blood, taken in the second trimester of pregnancy. The chain has TRBV2 and TRBJ1-1; TRBD1 aligns across 9 bases. The CDR3 sequence is CASSEGTGEEAFF. The DNA of the CDR3 is TGTGCCAGCAGTGAAGGGACAGGGGAAGAAGCTTTCTTT.